The 13 T cell receptor beta chains below come from one sample, sequenced in a study of shared clonotypes between healthy human individuals (dated by TCRdb to 2018 to 2021). The protocol used for the library was the immunoSEQ multiplex PCR assay. TCRdb provides this immuneACCESS table in a form limited to in-frame rearrangements. Some clones are lacking; in checked studies, under half of them reflect an unresolved V gene, and why the rest are absent is not known. Present in this sample are about 560,000 clones, around 80% of which were seen just once. About 12% of the sample is taken by the ten largest. Sequencing was performed on PBMCs. All receptors come from a woman aged 35 to 49 in good health. Some clones in this sample may be carry-over from other donors' samples.

This clone was counted once. The V and J genes are TRBV15 and TRBJ1-5; D ambiguous. The germline gives CDR1 LNHNV, CDR2 YYDKDF (reference sequence). Trimming removed 0 bases at V and 4 bases at J, with 19 bases between. The CDR3 runs 18 residues. In nucleotides, the CDR3 is TGTGCCACCAGCAGAGACCCCGTTGGAATTCAAGTGAATCAGCCCCAGCATTTT. It specifies CATSRDPVGIQVNQPQHF.

The chain is built from TRBV29-1 and TRBJ2-3, with 15 bases aligning to TRBD2. The CDR3 is 18 amino acids. V gave up 1 base and J gave up 1 base; unmatched junction bases: 6. Germline V gives CDR1 SQVTM, CDR2 ANQGSEA. CDR3 region: CSVEGGLAGGLGTDTQYF. CDR3 sequence (DNA): TGCAGCGTTGAAGGGGGACTAGCGGGAGGTTTGGGCACAGATACGCAGTATTTT.

The V gene is TRBV7-2, the J gene TRBJ1-5; D gene uncertain. The CDR3 has 16 amino acids. Per germline, CDR1 SGHTA and CDR2 FQGNSA. Trimming stripped 1 base from V and 0 bases from J, with 10 bases between. CDR3 DNA: TGTGCCAGCAGCTTAGTGGCGGGATATAGCAATCAGCCCCAGCATTTT. It codes for CASSLVAGYSNQPQHF.

The rearrangement joins TRBV7-9 to TRBJ2-5, with TRBD2 identical over 7 bases. The CDR3 consists of 13 residues. V trimming: 2 bases; J trimming: 11 bases; junction bases outside the gene matches: 8. Per the germline V gene, CDR1 is SEHNR and CDR2 is FQNEAQ (reference sequence). The DNA for the CDR3 is TGTGCCAGCAGCTTATACCAACGGGGGGAGCAGTACTTC. As protein: CASSLYQRGEQYF.

The rearrangement joins TRBV7-9 to TRBJ1-3; D might be TRBD1 (6 bases). The CDR3 consists of 16 residues. Per germline, CDR1 SEHNR and CDR2 FQNEAQ (reference sequence). V was pared by 4 bases and J by 4 bases, with 17 bases between. The CDR3 reads CASSSLTEGHGNTIYF. CDR3 sequence (DNA): TGTGCCAGCAGCTCACTAACAGAGGGACACGGAAACACCATATATTTT.

V is TRBV2 and J is TRBJ2-6, with TRBD1 matching over 7 bases. The CDR3 covers 16 residues. Trimming removed 4 bases from V and 2 bases from J; junction bases left unmatched: 5. Germline values: CDR1 SNHLY, CDR2 FYNNEI. The CDR3: CASSVGRGTGANVLTF. As DNA, the CDR3 is TGTGCCAGCAGTGTAGGCAGGGGGACTGGGGCCAACGTCCTGACTTTC.

V gene TRBV30 combines with J gene TRBJ1-1; D uncertain. Germline V gives CDR1 GTSNPN, CDR2 SVGIG (reference sequence). V lost 5 bases and J lost 2, with 15 bases in between. The CDR3 extends over 14 amino acids. Here the CDR3 reads CAWAVSILNTEAFF. The CDR3 bases are TGTGCCTGGGCGGTCAGTATTTTAAACACTGAAGCTTTCTTT.

The chain joins TRBV4-2 to TRBJ2-5; D unclear. The CDR3 loop spans 14 amino acids. The V end lost 0 bases, the J end lost 5 bases, and 10 bases lay between the germline ends. Germline values: CDR1 LGHNA, CDR2 YNFKEQ. The CDR3 DNA reads TGTGCCAGCAGCCAAGATGCGGTGGGGGAGACCCAGTACTTC. Its translation is CASSQDAVGETQYF.

The V call is TRBV19, the J call TRBJ2-5; TRBD2 matches at 8 bases. CDR1 is LNHDA, CDR2 SQIVND, per germline (reference sequence). The ends lost 6 bases at V and 5 bases at J; junction bases unmatched: 5. CDR3 length: 13 amino acids. The CDR3 DNA is TGTGCCAGTAGGGGACTAGGAATGGAGACCCAGTACTTC. It yields the protein CASRGLGMETQYF.

The chain uses TRBV28 and TRBJ1-6; no clear D. V lost 3 bases to trimming and J lost 6 bases, with 15 bases between them. The CDR3 is 16 amino acids. In germline, CDR1 is MDHEN, CDR2 SYDVKM. CDR3 sequence reads: CASSFIKGLGNSPLHF. In DNA form, the CDR3 reads TGTGCCAGCAGTTTTATTAAGGGTCTTGGTAATTCACCCCTCCACTTT.

The gene calls are TRBV4-3 and TRBJ2-7; the match to TRBD1 covers 7 bases. V lost 4 bases to trimming and J lost 6 bases; unmatched junction nucleotides: 3. The germline V gene has CDR1 LGHNA and CDR2 YSLEER. The CDR3 is 12 amino acids. In nucleotides, the CDR3 is TGCGCCAGCAGCCCTGACAGGGCCGAGCAGTACTTC. Amino acid sequence: CASSPDRAEQYF.

This chain uses TRBV6-5 with TRBJ2-3; 9 nucleotides line up with TRBD2. Germline CDR1 and CDR2: MNHEY and SVGAGI. The V and J ends lost 7 bases and 0 bases, in that order; junction bases with no gene match: 2. The CDR3 length is 14 residues. The CDR3 sequence is CASKTSGSTDTQYF. CDR3 DNA sequence: TGTGCCAGCAAAACTAGCGGGAGCACAGATACGCAGTATTTT.

This clone was counted at least ten times. This chain joins TRBV7-9 and TRBJ2-1, with TRBD1 as a possible D gene (6 bases). V dropped 5 bases and J dropped 5 bases, with 16 bases sitting between them. The CDR3 sequence is 15 residues long. Germline values: CDR1 SEHNR, CDR2 FQNEAQ (reference sequence). The CDR3 DNA follows: TGTGCCAGCAGCCGACCAGGGGCCACGCACAATGAGCAGTTCTTC. It codes for CASSRPGATHNEQFF.